This T cell receptor (beta chain) emerged from a study of cytomegalovirus exposure and HLA in healthy donors. Study summary: There were fewer than 130 million unique TCR beta sequences, drawn from 180 million or so T cells, in an earlier analysis. The study's findings and limits: A later analysis showed TCR association rates differing by HLA locus, peaking at DRB1 and lowest at HLA-C.

PCR amplification relied on 60 Vbeta primers (plus 13 Jbeta primers). Measured with immunoSEQ multiplex PCR; TCRdb has only the in-frame clones, and not every one. The sample records 110,000 or so clones, around 79% being singletons. This clone was observed once. Its antigen is not known. V was pared by 6 bases and J by 2 bases, with 5 bases of the junction left unmatched. The CDR3 length is 16 residues. Germline V gives CDR1 SGHTA, CDR2 FQGNSA. This receptor was identified in a woman younger than 35 in good health and CMV-seronegative. The source material was PBMCs. The chain combines TRBV7-2 with TRBJ2-5, with TRBD2 matching 14 bases. The CDR3 here is CASRVGLAGGQETQYF. The CDR3 DNA sequence: TGTGCCAGCAGAGTTGGACTAGCGGGAGGACAAGAGACCCAGTACTTC.